This passage covers 11 T cell receptor beta chains from one sample sequenced in a study of blood T cell repertoires in COVID-19. TCRdb keeps only in-frame clones here, not all; method: immunoSEQ multiplex PCR. This sample has 160,000 or so clones, with roughly 86% found just once. Input material: peripheral blood. These receptors all stem from a woman aged 55-69 years who had recovered from COVID-19.

The CDR3 protein is CASRPTGVYGYTF. The CDR3 DNA follows: TGTGCCAGCAGACCGACAGGGGTTTATGGCTACACCTTC. V usage is TRBV5-6 and J usage is TRBJ1-2, with TRBD1 matching 8 bases. The trim removed 5 bases at V and 5 bases at J, leaving 5 bases unmatched. The CDR3 contains 13 residues. From germline, CDR1 is SGHDT and CDR2 YYEEEE. Together with reference TRBV5-6 and TRBJ1-2, the CDR3 gives the full variable domain: DAGVTQSPTHLIKTRGQQVTLRCSPKSGHDTVSWYQQALGQGPQFIFQYYEEEERQRGNFPDRFSGHQFPNYSSELNVNALLLGDSALYLCASRPTGVYGYTFGSGTRLTVV.

This chain joins TRBV12-3 or TRBV12-4 and TRBJ1-5; D unresolved. CDR3 length: 13 residues. V lost 1 base and J 12 bases, leaving 13 bases between the germline ends. CDR3 coding DNA: TGTGCCAGCAGTTTAGTACTTCTGGGGAGCCAGCATTTT. Its protein product is CASSLVLLGSQHF.

The chain uses TRBV7-3 and TRBJ2-5, with 7 bases lining up with TRBD1. Germline CDR1 SGHTA, CDR2 FQGTGA. This CDR3 has 14 residues. The ends lost 5 bases at V and 0 bases at J; junction bases unmatched: 3. The CDR3 reads CASSLDRYQETQYF. The CDR3, as DNA: TGTGCCAGCAGCCTGGACAGGTACCAAGAGACCCAGTACTTC.

This clone was seen only once. The CDR3 loop is CASSLGLGGDGYTF. In DNA, the CDR3 is TGTGCCAGCAGCTTAGGCCTCGGGGGGGATGGCTACACCTTC. This rearrangement joins TRBV13 to TRBJ1-2, with D perhaps matching TRBD1 (5 bases). This CDR3 is built from 14 residues. Germline V gene data show CDR1 as PRHDT and CDR2 as FYEKMQ (reference sequence). Trimming stripped 0 bases from V and 6 bases from J, with 11 bases between.

This chain uses TRBV7-2 with TRBJ2-2; the D is unclear. From germline, CDR1 is SGHTA and CDR2 FQGNSA. CDR3 length: 16 amino acids. V lost 1 base and J 2 bases, leaving 11 bases between the germline ends. This CDR3 is CASSLVAGSNTGELFF. For the CDR3, the DNA is TGTGCCAGCAGCTTAGTGGCAGGTTCTAACACCGGGGAGCTGTTTTTT.

This clone appeared a single time. The rearrangement joins TRBV28 to TRBJ1-2; possible D gene TRBD1, 6 bases. The germline CDR1 and CDR2 sequences are MDHEN and SYDVKM. The CDR3 extends over 13 amino acids. The V gene lost 10 bases and the J gene lost 4 bases, with 16 bases spanning the gap. The CDR3, as DNA: TGTGCCACCCGGACAGCTTTCCTCTATGGCTACACCTTC. Amino acids: CATRTAFLYGYTF.

This chain joins TRBV5-5 and TRBJ1-1, with D unresolved. V was clipped by 1 base and J by 0 bases, with 10 bases between them. Germline loops: CDR1 SGHKS, CDR2 YYEKEE (reference sequence). This CDR3 spans 15 amino acids. DNA of the CDR3: TGTGCCAGCAGCTTGTTGATCCGGGTGAACACTGAAGCTTTCTTT. This codes for CASSLLIRVNTEAFF. Based on the CDR3 plus reference TRBV5-5 and TRBJ1-1, the full variable domain is DAGVTQSPTHLIKTRGQQVTLRCSPISGHKSVSWYQQVLGQGPQFIFQYYEKEERGRGNFPDRFSARQFPNYSSELNVNALLLGDSALYLCASSLLIRVNTEAFFGQGTRLTVV.

The gene calls are TRBV5-1 and TRBJ2-5, with 11 bases lining up with TRBD2. The junction had 12 bases not matched to a gene; V was cut back by 4 bases and J by 1 base. From germline, CDR1 is SGHRS and CDR2 YFSETQ. The CDR3 spans 18 residues. Here the CDR3 DNA reads TGCGCCAGCAGCACTGGAAATCTAGCGGGGGGACTCCAAGAGACCCAGTACTTC. It yields the protein CASSTGNLAGGLQETQYF.

The rearrangement joins TRBV5-1 to TRBJ2-3; 8 positions agree with TRBD2. Germline lookup yields CDR1 SGHRS and CDR2 YFSETQ. V shed 4 bases and J 4 bases; nucleotides not matched to a gene: 5. The CDR3 has 14 residues. This CDR3 is CASSVGTSSDTQYF. The CDR3 nucleotides read TGCGCCAGCAGCGTCGGGACTAGTTCAGATACGCAGTATTTT.

The chain links TRBV7-8 to TRBJ1-6, with D possibly being TRBD1 (6 bases). The CDR3 length is 17 residues. From germline, CDR1 is SGHVS and CDR2 FQNEAQ. The V end lost 5 bases, the J end lost 4 bases, and 18 bases lay between the germline ends. As DNA, the CDR3 is TGTGCCAGCAGCCGCCTCCCCCCCGGGACATATAATTCACCCCTCCACTTT. Translation: CASSRLPPGTYNSPLHF.

This rearrangement joins TRBV3-1 (or the pseudogene TRBV3-2) to TRBJ1-5; maybe TRBD1 (6 bases). Per the germline V gene, CDR1 is LGHDT and CDR2 is YNNKEL (reference sequence). V was clipped by 4 bases and J by 6 bases, with 13 bases between them. The CDR3 totals 14 residues. The CDR3 sequence is CASSPLLGGQPQHF. The CDR3 nucleotides are TGTGCCAGCAGCCCGCTCCTAGGGGGTCAGCCCCAGCATTTT.